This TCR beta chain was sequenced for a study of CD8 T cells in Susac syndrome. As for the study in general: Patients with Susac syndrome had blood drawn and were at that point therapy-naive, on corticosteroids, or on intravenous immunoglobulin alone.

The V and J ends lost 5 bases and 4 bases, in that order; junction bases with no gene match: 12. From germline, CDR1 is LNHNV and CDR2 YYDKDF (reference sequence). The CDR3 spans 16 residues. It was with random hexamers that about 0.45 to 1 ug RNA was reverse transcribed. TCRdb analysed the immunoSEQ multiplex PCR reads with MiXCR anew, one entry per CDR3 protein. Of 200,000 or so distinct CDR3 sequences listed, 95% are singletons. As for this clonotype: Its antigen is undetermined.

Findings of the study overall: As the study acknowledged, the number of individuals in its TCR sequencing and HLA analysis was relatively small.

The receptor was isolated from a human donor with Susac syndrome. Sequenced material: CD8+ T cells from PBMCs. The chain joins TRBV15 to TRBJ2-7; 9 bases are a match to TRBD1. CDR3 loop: CATSDHPTGGFYEQYF. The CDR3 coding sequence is TGTGCCACCAGCGACCACCCCACAGGGGGCTTTTACGAGCAGTACTTC.